The TCR beta chain described here comes from a study of T cell responses to AZD1222 COVID-19 vaccine. Study-wide findings and caveats: At study baseline, merely more than 5 AZD1222 recipients were seropositive. At 160-218 and 743-854, vaccine-associated CD4 TCRs were dominant, and they spanned spike.

This clone was found once. Its antigen is not identified. The junction does not match germline at one end; this may be a read error. Sequencing was performed with immunoSEQ multiplex PCR; in TCRdb, only in-frame clones are kept and a portion is missing. The sample contains around 260,000 clones, 90% to 95% of which appear only once. This clonotype was obtained from an adult in good health. The sample was peripheral blood, taken on day 0 of AZD1222 vaccination.

CDR3 coding DNA: TGTGCCAGTGGTATAGGGGCGTGGACTGAAGCTTTCTTT. It is translated as CASGIGAWTEAFF. The chain combines TRBV19 with TRBJ1-1, with D perhaps TRBD1 (5 bases). The CDR3 has 13 residues. The germline V gene has CDR1 LNHDA and CDR2 SQIVND (reference sequence).